A single sample is the source of the 25 T cell receptor beta chains below, sequenced in a study of Ad26.COV2.S vaccination and SARS-CoV-2 variants. Documented treatment: approximately 18 received Ad26.COV2.S at low or high dose, single or two shots; about 5 received placebo; per-sample allocation not given. Sampling occurred on day 63 after the first vaccine or placebo injection. Sequenced by immunoSEQ multiplex PCR; TCRdb stores in-frame clones only, minus some. The table lists about 350,000 clones, roughly 89% of them singletons. The material sequenced was peripheral blood, taken in a trial of Ad26.COV2.S vaccine versus placebo. Receptors were obtained from a person aged 18 to 65 who received the Ad26.COV2.S COVID-19 vaccine or a placebo.

The V call is TRBV9, the J call TRBJ1-2, with D maybe TRBD1 (5 bases). Germline CDR1 reads SGDLS; CDR2 reads YYNGEE. CDR3 length: 13 amino acids. Trimming took off 4 bases at V and 8 bases at J, with 15 bases between the two ends. CDR3 residues: CASSPIPEGGYTF. The CDR3 DNA reads TGTGCCAGCAGCCCTATTCCGGAGGGGGGCTACACCTTC.

The rearrangement uses TRBV11-2 and TRBJ2-1; D is unclear. CDR3 length equals 15 residues. The germline gives CDR1 SGHAT, CDR2 FQNNGV. The ends were cut back, 1 base at V and 0 bases at J, with 7 bases in the middle. CDR3 nucleotides: TGTGCCAGCAGCTTAGGGGGATCCTCCTACAATGAGCAGTTCTTC. Encoded protein: CASSLGGSSYNEQFF.

This rearrangement joins TRBV29-1 to TRBJ2-1; D gene ambiguous. V lost 5 bases and J 6 bases, leaving 8 bases between the germline ends. CDR1 is SQVTM, CDR2 ANQGSEA, per germline. The CDR3 is made up of 11 amino acids. CDR3 coding DNA: TGCAGCGTTAAACTGCCCAATGAGCAGTTCTTC. This sequence encodes CSVKLPNEQFF.

This chain joins TRBV5-5 and TRBJ2-1; the D gene is possibly TRBD2 (6 bases). V was pared by 2 bases and J by 2 bases, with 17 bases between. CDR1 and CDR2 (germline): SGHKS, YYEKEE (reference sequence). The CDR3 runs to 17 residues. DNA of the CDR3: TGTGCCAGCAGCTTAATTATTCCGCCGGGGGCCTACAATGAGCAGTTCTTC. Translated, it gives CASSLIIPPGAYNEQFF.

The gene calls are TRBV10-1 and TRBJ2-7; 7 bases align to TRBD1. The V and J ends lost 4 bases and 2 bases, in that order; junction bases with no gene match: 5. The germline CDR1 and CDR2 sequences are WNHNN and SYGVQD (reference sequence). CDR3 length equals 14 residues. CDR3 bases: TGCGCCAGCAGTGCCCGACAGGGTACCTACGAGCAGTACTTC. This gives the protein CASSARQGTYEQYF.

The chain uses TRBV18 and TRBJ1-1; D perhaps matches TRBD1 (6 bases). The V gene's germline CDR1 is KGHSH and CDR2 LQKENI. This CDR3 has 16 residues. The ends were cut back, 3 bases at V and 0 bases at J, with 14 bases in the middle. The CDR3 region has the DNA TGTGCCAGCTCACCGAACAGGGAGAGTATGAACACTGAAGCTTTCTTT. Amino acids: CASSPNRESMNTEAFF.

The chain has TRBV6-2 or TRBV6-3 and TRBJ1-2; 8 bases match TRBD1. V shed 2 bases and J 6 bases; nucleotides not matched to a gene: 5. There are 14 residues in the CDR3. CDR1 is MNHEY and CDR2 is SVGEGT in the germline V gene. This chain's CDR3 is CASSYPDRAHGYTF. CDR3 coding DNA: TGTGCCAGCAGTTACCCGGACAGGGCTCATGGCTACACCTTC.

The J gene is TRBJ2-3, the V gene TRBV24-1; D is undetermined. Germline V CDR1 and CDR2: KGHDR, SFDVKD. Trimming took off 3 bases at V and 7 bases at J, with 4 bases between the two ends. This CDR3 comprises 11 residues. CDR3 sequence reads: CATSDAYTQYF. The CDR3 DNA is TGTGCCACCAGTGATGCGTATACGCAGTATTTT.

The V and J genes are TRBV3-1 (or the pseudogene TRBV3-2) and TRBJ2-1; D ambiguous. The germline V gene encodes CDR1 LGHDT and CDR2 YNNKEL (reference sequence). Trimming pared 2 bases from V and 10 bases from J, leaving 12 bases between. This CDR3 contains 13 residues. CDR3: CASSQMSGNEQFF. CDR3 nucleotide sequence: TGTGCCAGCAGCCAAATGTCTGGGAACGAGCAGTTCTTC.

This chain uses TRBV28 with TRBJ2-1; TRBD2 matches 10 bases. After removal of 2 bases from V and 10 bases from J, the junction contained 8 bases not matched to a gene. The CDR3 length is 15 residues. Germline CDR1 reads MDHEN; CDR2 reads SYDVKM. The CDR3 protein is CASSLRLAGGGEQFF. CDR3 nucleotide sequence: TGTGCCAGCAGTTTAAGACTAGCGGGCGGTGGAGAGCAGTTCTTC.

The chain is built from TRBV28 and TRBJ1-1; D is possibly TRBD1 (6 bases). Germline CDR1 is MDHEN and CDR2 is SYDVKM. V dropped 5 bases and J dropped 2 bases, with 15 bases sitting between them. This CDR3 contains 15 residues. This CDR3 is CASSLIQGGNTEAFF. The CDR3 region has the DNA TGTGCCAGCAGTCTAATACAGGGAGGAAACACTGAAGCTTTCTTT. The entire variable domain, with the rest obtained from reference TRBV28 and TRBJ1-1, is as follows: DVKVTQSSRYLVKRTGEKVFLECVQDMDHENMFWYRQDPGLGLRLIYFSYDVKMKEKGDIPEGYSVSREKKERFSLILESASTNQTSMYLCASSLIQGGNTEAFFGQGTRLTVV.

The J gene is TRBJ2-7, the V gene TRBV7-8, with D unclear. V was shortened by 2 bases and J by 2 bases, with 13 bases between the two germline ends. The CDR3 is 15 residues long. Germline loops: CDR1 SGHVS, CDR2 FQNEAQ. DNA for the CDR3: TGTGCCAGCAGCTTATTACTGAACCCTACCTACGAGCAGTACTTC. Its protein is CASSLLLNPTYEQYF.

The chain links TRBV27 to TRBJ2-1; 7 nucleotides align to TRBD1. The CDR3 has 13 residues. V was pared by 3 bases and J by 10 bases, with 6 bases of the junction left unmatched. CDR1 is MNHEY and CDR2 is SMNVEV in the germline V gene (reference sequence). The CDR3 DNA is TGTGCCAGCAGTTTTGACAGGGCGAGAGAGCAGTTCTTC. It is translated as CASSFDRAREQFF.

V and J are TRBV3-1 (or the pseudogene TRBV3-2) and TRBJ2-7; 8 bases match TRBD1. CDR1 LGHDT and CDR2 YNNKEL come from the germline V gene (reference sequence). The CDR3 is 15 residues long. The junction had 9 bases not matched to a gene; V was cut back by 2 bases and J by 6 bases. The CDR3 DNA reads as TGTGCCAGCAGCCAAAAGTGGACAGGGTCGATCGAGCAGTACTTC. Amino acids: CASSQKWTGSIEQYF.

This clone was counted a few times. This chain connects TRBV19 to TRBJ2-2; D is ambiguous. Germline-derived CDR1 and CDR2 are LNHDA and SQIVND (reference sequence). V lost 3 bases, J lost 6 bases, and 14 bases lay in between. This CDR3 has 15 amino acids. CDR3 sequence: CASSITNRRPGELFF. The DNA of the CDR3 is TGTGCCAGTAGTATTACAAATCGAAGGCCCGGGGAGCTGTTTTTT.

A single count supports this clone. J is TRBJ2-7 and V is TRBV6-2 or TRBV6-3; no firm D call. Germline lookup yields CDR1 MNHEY and CDR2 SVGEGT. The CDR3 has 11 amino acids. V dropped 5 bases and J dropped 2 bases, with 4 bases sitting between them. CDR3 nucleotide sequence: TGTGCCAGCAGTAGTGCCTACGAGCAGTACTTC. Translating it yields CASSSAYEQYF.

The chain employs TRBV6-2 or TRBV6-3 and TRBJ1-5; D gene ambiguous. The CDR3 is made up of 15 amino acids. Germline CDR1 and CDR2: MNHEY and SVGEGT. The ends were cut back, 4 bases at V and 2 bases at J, with 12 bases in the middle. The CDR3 sequence is CASSLDEGGNQPQHF. The CDR3 coding sequence is TGTGCCAGCAGTTTGGACGAGGGCGGCAATCAGCCCCAGCATTTT.

The chain couples TRBV7-2 to TRBJ2-1; 12 bases fit TRBD2. Germline trimming cut 4 bases from V and 8 bases from J; bases unmatched to any gene: 9. Germline CDR1 reads SGHTA; CDR2 reads FQGNSA. The CDR3 covers 16 residues. The CDR3 loop reads CASSSRPSGGAHEQFF. The DNA of the CDR3 is TGTGCCAGCAGCTCGAGACCTAGCGGGGGGGCCCATGAGCAGTTCTTC.

This chain links TRBV4-3 with TRBJ1-2; tentative D call: TRBD1 (5 bases). V gave up 1 base and J gave up 4 bases, with 13 bases separating them. The CDR3 extends over 15 amino acids. The V gene's germline CDR1 is LGHNA and CDR2 YSLEER. CDR3 in amino acids: CASSQAHGGGYGYTF. CDR3 nucleotide sequence: TGCGCCAGCAGCCAAGCCCACGGGGGAGGCTATGGCTACACCTTC.

This rearrangement joins TRBV6-1 to TRBJ2-7, with 9 bases aligning to TRBD2. In germline, CDR1 is MNHNS, CDR2 SASEGT. The CDR3 extends over 15 amino acids. The V gene end was trimmed by 2 bases and the J gene end by 3 bases; junction bases not matched to a gene: 5. DNA of the CDR3: TGTGCCAGCAGTGAACCTGGACTAGCGTACTACGAGCAGTACTTC. Its protein product is CASSEPGLAYYEQYF.

The chain has TRBV27 and TRBJ1-4; D is undetermined. CDR3 length: 14 amino acids. Trimming left V 5 bases short and J 3 bases short, with 10 bases between. The germline CDR1 and CDR2 sequences are MNHEY and SMNVEV (reference sequence). CDR3 sequence: CASSRLVANEKLFF. The CDR3 DNA sequence: TGTGCCAGCAGTCGGTTGGTAGCTAATGAAAAACTGTTTTTT.

This rearrangement joins TRBV14 to TRBJ2-5, with TRBD1 identical over 9 bases. Unmatched junction bases numbered 9, after V lost 5 bases and J lost 5 bases. The CDR3 covers 15 residues. CDR1 and CDR2 (germline): SGHDN, FVKESK. The CDR3 loop reads CASSAGTGRWETQYF. The CDR3 region has the DNA TGTGCCAGCAGCGCCGGGACAGGGAGGTGGGAGACCCAGTACTTC.

This clone was seen a single time. The genes are TRBV27 and TRBJ1-5; 7 nucleotides agree with TRBD1. Losses at the gene ends were 3 bases for V and 1 base for J; bases not matched to a gene: 3. Germline V gene lookup returns CDR1 MNHEY and CDR2 SMNVEV (reference sequence). The CDR3 has 15 residues. CDR3 protein: CASSFRGVSNQPQHF. CDR3 sequence (DNA): TGTGCCAGCAGTTTCAGGGGGGTCAGCAATCAGCCCCAGCATTTT.

The V and J genes are TRBV7-9 and TRBJ1-3, with no clear D. CDR1 is SEHNR and CDR2 is FQNEAQ in the germline V gene (reference sequence). Trimming cost V 5 bases and J 0 bases, with 17 bases left between them. This CDR3 comprises 17 residues. The CDR3 loop is CASSPGGYTDSGNTIYF. In DNA, the CDR3 is TGTGCCAGCAGCCCAGGAGGCTATACCGACTCTGGAAACACCATATATTTT. Using reference TRBV7-9 and TRBJ1-3 for the parts outside the CDR3, the full variable domain is DTGVSQNPRHKITKRGQNVTFRCDPISEHNRLYWYRQTLGQGPEFLTYFQNEAQLEKSRLLSDRFSAERPKGSFSTLEIQRTEQGDSAMYLCASSPGGYTDSGNTIYFGEGSWLTVV.

V and J are TRBV7-9 and TRBJ2-7; 11 positions match TRBD1. The CDR3 covers 14 residues. CDR1 is SEHNR and CDR2 is FQNEAQ in the germline V gene (reference sequence). V trimming: 3 bases; J trimming: 3 bases; junction bases outside the gene matches: 1. CDR3 loop: CASSLDRGLYEQYF. The CDR3 DNA sequence: TGTGCCAGCAGCTTGGACAGGGGGCTCTACGAGCAGTACTTC.